This T cell receptor beta chain was found in a study of identical twins. General study findings and limits: Insertions ran lower in abundant cord blood beta clonotypes, though not in memory repertoires.

The CDR3 contains 14 residues. Trimming took 0 bases from V and 6 from J, leaving 9 bases between them. Each CDR3 protein is one row after TCRdb ran MiXCR on the 5' RACE reads. The sample gives 460,000 or so distinct CDR3 sequences, 12% to 15% of which show up once; around 0.48% is in the top ten. About this clonotype itself: Its antigen is undetermined.

This sample also appeared in a second study, on yellow fever vaccine responses in identical twins. That paper states: As reported, the vaccine T cell response of twins seemed partly convergent and partly personalized.

The chain combines TRBV12-3 or TRBV12-4 with TRBJ2-1; maybe TRBD2 (6 bases). The receptor comes from a young woman in good health. Sequencing used CD4+ T cells sorted from blood. The CDR3 DNA reads TGTGCCAGCAGTTTAGCCCGGGACTTCAATGAGCAGTTCTTC. Its protein product is CASSLARDFNEQFF.